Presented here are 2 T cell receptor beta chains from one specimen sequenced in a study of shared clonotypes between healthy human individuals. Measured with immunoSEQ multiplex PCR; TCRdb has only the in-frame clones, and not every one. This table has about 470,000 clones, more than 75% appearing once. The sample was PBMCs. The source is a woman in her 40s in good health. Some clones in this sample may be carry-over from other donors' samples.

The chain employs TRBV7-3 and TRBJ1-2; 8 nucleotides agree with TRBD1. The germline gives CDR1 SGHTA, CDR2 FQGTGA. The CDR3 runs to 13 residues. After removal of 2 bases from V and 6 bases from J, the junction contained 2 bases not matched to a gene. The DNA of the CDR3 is TGTGCCAGCAGCTTACGGACAGGGAATGGCTACACCTTC. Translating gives CASSLRTGNGYTF.

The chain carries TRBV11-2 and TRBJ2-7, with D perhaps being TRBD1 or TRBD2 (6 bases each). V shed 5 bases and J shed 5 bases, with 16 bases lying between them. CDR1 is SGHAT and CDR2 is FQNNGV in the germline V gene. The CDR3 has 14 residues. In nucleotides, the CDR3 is TGTGCCAGCAGCGGAGAGAGGGGGGTGAACGAGCAGTACTTC. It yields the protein CASSGERGVNEQYF.